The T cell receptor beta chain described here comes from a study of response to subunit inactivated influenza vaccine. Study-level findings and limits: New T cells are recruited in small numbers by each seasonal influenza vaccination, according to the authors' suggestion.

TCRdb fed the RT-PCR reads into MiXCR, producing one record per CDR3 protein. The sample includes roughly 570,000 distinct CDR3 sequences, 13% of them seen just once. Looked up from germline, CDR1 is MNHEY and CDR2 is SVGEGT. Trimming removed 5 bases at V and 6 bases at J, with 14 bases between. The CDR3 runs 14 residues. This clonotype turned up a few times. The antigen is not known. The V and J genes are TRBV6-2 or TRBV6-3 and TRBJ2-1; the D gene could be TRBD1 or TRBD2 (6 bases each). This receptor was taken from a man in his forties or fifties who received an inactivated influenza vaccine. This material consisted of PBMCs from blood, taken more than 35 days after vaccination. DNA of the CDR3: TGTGCCAGCAGTACAGGGACTGTACGCAATGAGCAGTTCTTC. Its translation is CASSTGTVRNEQFF.